This paragraph reports one T cell receptor beta chain. The data derive from a study of OX40 agonist ivuxolimab in advanced cancers. The wider study: Ivuxolimab is an agonistic anti-OX40 (CD134) antibody, and patients were treated with it.

Patients were ruled out by autoimmune disease history or systemic immunosuppression. Assay: immunoSEQ multiplex PCR; the TCRdb copy retains only in-frame clones and omits some. The table shows 70,000 or so clones, with approximately 92% occurring only once. This clonotype originated in an adult with an advanced solid tumor such as melanoma, head and neck, liver or kidney cancer. This material consisted of CD4+ or CD8+ T cells sorted from blood, taken in a trial of the OX40 agonist ivuxolimab.

CDR3 nucleotide sequence: TGTGCCAGCGGAGGGCGGTCCTACGAGCAGTACTTC. Translation: CASGGRSYEQYF. The rearrangement joins TRBV7-9 to TRBJ2-7; D might be TRBD2 (6 bases). The V gene's germline CDR1 is SEHNR and CDR2 FQNEAQ (reference sequence). V lost 8 bases, J lost 1 base, and 9 bases lay in between. This CDR3 has 12 residues.